This TCR beta chain was observed in a study of T cell responses to AZD1222 COVID-19 vaccine. Whole-study results and caveats: Recipients of two AZD1222 doses showed rising Spike-specific TCR breadth and depth. At 160-218 and 743-854, vaccine-associated CD4 TCRs were dominant, and they spanned spike. Only after the peak T cell response were repertoires sampled. Mostly white British, mostly female donors; authors suggested clonal diversity may be underestimated.

V was pared by 6 bases and J by 1 base, with 13 bases between. The CDR3 spans 15 residues. The germline gives CDR1 SGHAT, CDR2 FQNNGV. Concerning this clone itself: Antigen unknown.

Sequencing used immunoSEQ multiplex PCR; TCRdb keeps in-frame clones, though not all of them. The sample records about 150,000 clones, 90% being singletons. This receptor was identified in an adult in good health. The chain uses TRBV11-2 and TRBJ1-3; perhaps TRBD1 as D (6 bases). The sequences come from peripheral blood, collected on day 0 of AZD1222 vaccination. The CDR3 is CASREGGGSGNTIYF. For the CDR3, the DNA is TGTGCCAGCAGGGAAGGGGGGGGATCTGGAAACACCATATATTTT.